This note documents a single T cell receptor (beta chain) sequence. Its antigen is not known. Additional DNA sequences in this sample encode the identical CDR3. The sample belongs to a study of cytotoxic CD8 clonotypes in ibrutinib-treated CLL. The study, taken as a whole, reports: Progressing patients had sampling times that differed from those of sustained-remission patients. Circulating CD8+ T-cell counts were tracked by baseline clonality, which exceeded that of age-matched healthy donors.

Generated by immunoSEQ multiplex PCR, the TCRdb table keeps only in-frame clones and is missing some. The data hold about 130,000 clones, with about three quarters observed a single time. The germline V gene encodes CDR1 SGHTA and CDR2 FQGTGA. This CDR3 is built from 13 residues. Between the trimmed V and J ends, which lost 4 bases and 4 bases, there was a span of 8 bases. Sequenced material: PBMCs, taken after 24 months of ibrutinib treatment. This receptor was identified in a human donor with chronic lymphocytic leukemia. The J gene is TRBJ1-3, the V gene TRBV7-3; no clear D gene. The chain's CDR3 is CASSSTHGNTIYF. The CDR3 DNA sequence: TGTGCCAGCAGCTCGACCCACGGAAACACCATATATTTT.